The 17 T cell receptor beta chains presented below share a single source sample, sequenced in a study of T cells in Graves' hyperthyroidism and ophthalmopathy (dated by TCRdb to about 2019). Library construction relied on multiplex PCR. For sequencing, an Illumina HiSeq 2000 was employed. The TCR beta CDR3 regions were amplified from RNA transcripts. The first round of RT-PCR for the TCR CDR3 was performed with the HTBI primer set and the Qiagen OneStep RT-PCR kit. The public reads were reanalyzed by TCRdb: fastp trimming at Q25, MiXCR alignment, in-frame beta chains only. Every CDR3 protein is listed once, alongside the most common genes and DNA of its rows. The sample includes around 620,000 distinct CDR3 sequences, with about 17% observed a single time. The top ten constitute approximately 3.9% of the sample. Sequenced input: blood. The receptors here all came from a woman aged 25-40 years with Graves' hyperthyroidism.

CDR3: CASSATGGGGRNANTGELFF. Written as DNA, the CDR3 is TGTGCCAGCAGTGCAACAGGGGGGGGTGGGCGCAACGCGAACACCGGGGAGCTGTTTTTT. The genes are TRBV28 and TRBJ2-2; D is possibly TRBD1 (8 bases). V lost 5 bases to trimming and J lost 0 bases, with 25 bases between them. The CDR3 runs 20 residues. The V gene's germline CDR1 is MDHEN and CDR2 SYDVKM.

The chain couples TRBV5-6 to TRBJ2-7; possible D gene TRBD2, 6 bases. This CDR3 has 12 residues. The V gene's germline CDR1 is SGHDT and CDR2 YYEEEE. Trimming stripped 3 bases from V and 6 bases from J, with 10 bases between. This chain's CDR3 is CASSSGLIEQYF. The CDR3 DNA reads TGTGCCAGCAGCTCTGGACTAATCGAGCAGTACTTC.

This clonotype showed up many times. The V call is TRBV20-1, the J call TRBJ2-5, with 8 positions matching TRBD1. Trimming at V came to 6 bases and at J to 0 bases, leaving 12 bases not matched to a gene. Germline CDR1 DFQATT, CDR2 SNEGSKA (reference sequence). The CDR3 has 16 amino acids. This CDR3 is CSAGQGQRKDQETQYF. The CDR3 DNA follows: TGCAGTGCAGGACAGGGCCAGCGGAAGGACCAAGAGACCCAGTACTTC.

This clonotype has ten or more counts. The chain uses TRBV7-2 and TRBJ2-3; 11 nucleotides match TRBD2. The J segment lost 6 bases and the V segment lost 5 bases, leaving 7 bases of the junction unmatched. The CDR3 covers 15 residues. Germline V gene data show CDR1 as SGHTA and CDR2 as FQGNSA. This CDR3 is CASSQLAGDGDTQYF. CDR3 nucleotide sequence: TGTGCCAGCAGCCAACTAGCGGGAGATGGTGATACGCAGTATTTT.

This rearrangement joins TRBV6-4 to TRBJ1-1; 7 nucleotides line up with TRBD1. This CDR3 has 17 amino acids. Germline V gene data show CDR1 as MRHNA and CDR2 as SNTAGT. V trimming: 6 bases; J trimming: 2 bases; junction bases outside the gene matches: 15. The CDR3 coding sequence is TGTGCCAGCAGCGGAAAGGGGGCAGGGGTAGGAAACACTGAAGCTTTCTTT. Translation gives CASSGKGAGVGNTEAFF.

In its sample, this clonotype was seen a few times. The chain links TRBV5-1 to TRBJ2-3; the D is unclear. Germline values: CDR1 SGHRS, CDR2 YFSETQ. Trimming removed 0 bases from V and 7 bases from J, with 9 bases in between. This CDR3 comprises 13 residues. The CDR3 nucleotides read TGCGCCAGCAGCTTGGACAGCTCCAATACGCAGTATTTT. Translating gives CASSLDSSNTQYF.

The chain joins TRBV11-2 to TRBJ2-7; tentative D call: TRBD2 (5 bases). CDR1 and CDR2 from the germline V gene are SGHAT and FQNNGV. The CDR3 consists of 15 residues. V lost 1 base to trimming and J lost 4 bases, with 14 bases between them. CDR3: CASSLGWRVQYEQYF. The CDR3 nucleotides are TGTGCCAGCAGCTTAGGTTGGCGGGTTCAGTACGAGCAGTACTTC.

In this sample, this clonotype turned up many times. The gene calls are TRBV19 and TRBJ2-1; 10 positions match TRBD2. The germline V gene encodes CDR1 LNHDA and CDR2 SQIVND (reference sequence). This CDR3 contains 16 residues. J gave up 4 bases and V 4 bases, and 7 bases lay outside the gene matches. CDR3 DNA: TGTGCCAGTAGTAACAGCGGGAGGGCTCGGTACAATGAGCAGTTCTTC. It encodes CASSNSGRARYNEQFF.

This clonotype was picked up many times. This chain connects TRBV7-8 to TRBJ2-7, with D perhaps TRBD1 or TRBD2 (6 bases each). Germline lookup yields CDR1 SGHVS and CDR2 FQNEAQ. V was trimmed by 1 base and J by 6 bases, leaving 16 bases between them. The CDR3 extends over 15 amino acids. For the CDR3, the DNA is TGTGCCAGCAGCTTAGGGGGGGCCAGGGGAGTCGAGCAGTACTTC. Amino acids: CASSLGGARGVEQYF.

To note about this clonotype: Possible read error: a much larger clone is one base away. The chain carries TRBV15 and TRBJ1-2; 9 bases align to TRBD1. Germline V CDR1 and CDR2: LNHNV, YYDKDF (reference sequence). The CDR3 contains 14 residues. The DNA of the CDR3 is TGTGCCGCCAGCAGAGGACAGGGGAACTATGGCTACACCTTC. Protein: CAASRGQGNYGYTF.

The chain combines TRBV5-8 with TRBJ2-5; possible D gene TRBD2, 5 bases. The CDR3 spans 19 residues. Germline loops: CDR1 SGHTS, CDR2 YDEGEE. The ends were cut back, 2 bases at V and 2 bases at J, with 25 bases in the middle. CDR3 in DNA: TGTGCCAGCAGCTTAGTAGTGCAGCGGTCCTCGGCGTGGCAAGAGACCCAGTACTTC. Protein sequence: CASSLVVQRSSAWQETQYF.

About this clonotype itself: Possible read error: a much larger clone is one base away. V gene TRBV20-1 combines with J gene TRBJ1-1; no clear D gene. Between the trimmed V and J ends, which lost 2 bases and 1 base, there was a span of 5 bases. The germline V gene encodes CDR1 DFQATT and CDR2 SNEGSKA (reference sequence). The CDR3 is 12 residues long. The CDR3 here is CSARIGNTEAFF. For the CDR3, the DNA is TGCAGTGCTAGAATCGGGAACACTGAAGCTTTCTTT.

This chain links TRBV11-2 with TRBJ2-7, with 7 nucleotides matching TRBD2. The V gene's germline CDR1 is SGHAT and CDR2 FQNNGV. J was trimmed by 4 bases and V by 7 bases; bases with no gene match: 16. The length of the CDR3 is 16 residues. The CDR3 sequence is CASTPLGRDHLYEQYF. DNA of the CDR3: TGTGCCAGCACCCCTCTTGGGAGGGATCATTTGTACGAGCAGTACTTC.

This clonotype was seen repeatedly, ten times or more. The chain couples TRBV12-3 or TRBV12-4 to TRBJ2-4; 9 positions agree with TRBD1. Trimming at V came to 7 bases and at J to 6 bases, leaving 10 bases not matched to a gene. The CDR3 runs 15 residues. The CDR3 sequence: CASTSPTGGGNIQYF. The CDR3 DNA reads as TGTGCCAGCACCTCCCCGACAGGGGGGGGAAACATTCAGTACTTC.

In this sample, this clonotype turned up many times. The chain employs TRBV11-2 and TRBJ2-1; D possibly uses TRBD1 or TRBD2 (6 bases each). The CDR3 totals 15 residues. Trimming pared 5 bases from V and 5 bases from J, leaving 16 bases between. Germline-derived CDR1 and CDR2 are SGHAT and FQNNGV. The CDR3 DNA reads as TGTGCCAGCAGCCCTGATACCGGGGGCCACAATGAGCAGTTCTTC. Translating it yields CASSPDTGGHNEQFF.

This clonotype has at least ten counts. This chain connects TRBV7-2 to TRBJ2-1, with 7 bases that match TRBD1. The ends lost 5 bases at V and 8 bases at J; junction bases unmatched: 9. In germline, CDR1 is SGHTA, CDR2 FQGNSA. There are 14 residues in the CDR3. Here the CDR3 reads CASSARQGRDEQFF. The DNA for the CDR3 is TGTGCCAGCAGCGCCAGACAGGGTAGGGATGAGCAGTTCTTC.

Concerning this clonotype itself: This clone may be a read error of a much larger clone one base away. The chain links TRBV7-9 to TRBJ2-7; D uncertain. The tail of the sequence fits TRBJ2-1 better, so the J call may be wrong. Per germline, CDR1 SEHNR and CDR2 FQNEAQ (reference sequence). This CDR3 is 11 amino acids long. The CDR3 here is CASSNVYEQFF. For the CDR3, the DNA is TGTGCCAGCAGCAACGTCTACGAGCAGTTCTTC.